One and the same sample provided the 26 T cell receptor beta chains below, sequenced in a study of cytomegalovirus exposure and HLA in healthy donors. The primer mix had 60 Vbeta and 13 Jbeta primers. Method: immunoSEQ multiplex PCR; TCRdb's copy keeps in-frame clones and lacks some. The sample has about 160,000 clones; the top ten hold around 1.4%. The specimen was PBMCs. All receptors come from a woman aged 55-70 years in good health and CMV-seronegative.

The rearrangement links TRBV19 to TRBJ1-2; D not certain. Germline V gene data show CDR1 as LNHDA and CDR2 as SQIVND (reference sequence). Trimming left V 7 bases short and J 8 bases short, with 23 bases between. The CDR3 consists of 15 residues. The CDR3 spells CASTPIASSPGGYTF. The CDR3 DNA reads TGTGCCAGTACCCCAATCGCATCTTCCCCCGGGGGCTACACCTTC.

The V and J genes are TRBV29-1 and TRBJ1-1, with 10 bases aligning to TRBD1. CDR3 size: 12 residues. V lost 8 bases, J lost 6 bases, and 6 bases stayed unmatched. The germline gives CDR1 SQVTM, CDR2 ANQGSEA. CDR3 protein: CSIGQGESEAFF. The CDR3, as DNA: TGCAGCATAGGACAGGGGGAATCTGAAGCTTTCTTT.

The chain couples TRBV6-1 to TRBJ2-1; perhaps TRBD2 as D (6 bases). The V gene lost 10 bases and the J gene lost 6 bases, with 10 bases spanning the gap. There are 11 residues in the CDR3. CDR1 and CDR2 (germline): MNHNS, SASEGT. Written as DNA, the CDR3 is TGTGCCACCCGGCGGGGCAATGAGCAGTTCTTC. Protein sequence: CATRRGNEQFF.

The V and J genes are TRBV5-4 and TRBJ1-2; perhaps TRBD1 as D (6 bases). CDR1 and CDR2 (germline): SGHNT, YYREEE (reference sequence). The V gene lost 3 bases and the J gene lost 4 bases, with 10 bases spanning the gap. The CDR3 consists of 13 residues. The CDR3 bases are TGTGCCAGCAGCTCGGACAGAATCTATGGCTACACCTTC. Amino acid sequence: CASSSDRIYGYTF.

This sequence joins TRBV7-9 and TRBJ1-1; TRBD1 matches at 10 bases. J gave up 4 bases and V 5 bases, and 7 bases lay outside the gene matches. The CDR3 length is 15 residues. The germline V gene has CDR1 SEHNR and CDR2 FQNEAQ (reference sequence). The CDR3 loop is CASSNRDRGGTEAFF. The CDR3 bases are TGTGCCAGCAGCAATCGGGACAGGGGAGGCACTGAAGCTTTCTTT.

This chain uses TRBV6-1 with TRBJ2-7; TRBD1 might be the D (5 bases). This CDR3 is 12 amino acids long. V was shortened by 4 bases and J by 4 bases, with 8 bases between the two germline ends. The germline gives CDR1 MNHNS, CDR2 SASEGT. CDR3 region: CASSVSGYEQYF. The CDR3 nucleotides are TGTGCCAGCAGTGTTTCAGGGTACGAGCAGTACTTC.

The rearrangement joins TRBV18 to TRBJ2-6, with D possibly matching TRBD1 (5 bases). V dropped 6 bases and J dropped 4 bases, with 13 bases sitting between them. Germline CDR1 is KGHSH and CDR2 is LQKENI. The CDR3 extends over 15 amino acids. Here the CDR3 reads CASSRQPAGANVLTF. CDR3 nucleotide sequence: TGTGCCAGCTCCCGACAGCCAGCGGGGGCCAACGTCCTGACTTTC.

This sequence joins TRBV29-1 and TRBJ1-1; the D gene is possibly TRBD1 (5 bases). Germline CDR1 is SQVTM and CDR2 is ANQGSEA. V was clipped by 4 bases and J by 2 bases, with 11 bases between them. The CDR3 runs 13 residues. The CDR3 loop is CSVGRGRNTEAFF. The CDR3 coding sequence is TGCAGCGTTGGAAGGGGCAGAAACACTGAAGCTTTCTTT.

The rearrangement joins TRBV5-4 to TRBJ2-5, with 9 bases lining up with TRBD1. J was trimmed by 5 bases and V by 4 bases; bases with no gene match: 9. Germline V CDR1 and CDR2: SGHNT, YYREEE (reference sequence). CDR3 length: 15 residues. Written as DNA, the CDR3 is TGTGCCAGCAGCGGGGGACAGGGAGTGGGGGAGACCCAGTACTTC. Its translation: CASSGGQGVGETQYF.

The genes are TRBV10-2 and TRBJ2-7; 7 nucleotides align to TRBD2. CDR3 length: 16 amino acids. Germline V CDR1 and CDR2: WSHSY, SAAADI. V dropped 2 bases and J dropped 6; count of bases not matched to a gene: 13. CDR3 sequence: CASSEIASGATGEQYF. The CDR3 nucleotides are TGCGCCAGCAGTGAGATAGCGAGCGGGGCTACGGGCGAGCAGTACTTC.

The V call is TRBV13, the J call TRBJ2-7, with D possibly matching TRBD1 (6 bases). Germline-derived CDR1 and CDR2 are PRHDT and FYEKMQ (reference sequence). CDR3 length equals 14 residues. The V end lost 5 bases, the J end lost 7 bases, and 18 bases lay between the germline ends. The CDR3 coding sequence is TGTGCCAGCAGCCCGGGGACATGGCGCGGGGAGCAGTACTTC. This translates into CASSPGTWRGEQYF.

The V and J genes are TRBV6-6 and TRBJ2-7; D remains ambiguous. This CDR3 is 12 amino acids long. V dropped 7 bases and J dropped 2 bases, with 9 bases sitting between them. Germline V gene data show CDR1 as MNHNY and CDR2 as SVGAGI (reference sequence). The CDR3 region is CASTNEPYEQYF. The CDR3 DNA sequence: TGTGCCAGCACCAATGAGCCCTACGAGCAGTACTTC.

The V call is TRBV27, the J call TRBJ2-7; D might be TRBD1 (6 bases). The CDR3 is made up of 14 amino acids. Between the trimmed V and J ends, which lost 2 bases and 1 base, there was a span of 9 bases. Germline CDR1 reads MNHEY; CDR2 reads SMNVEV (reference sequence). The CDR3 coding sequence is TGTGCCAGCAGTTTACACAGGGTTTCCTACGAGCAGTACTTC. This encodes CASSLHRVSYEQYF.

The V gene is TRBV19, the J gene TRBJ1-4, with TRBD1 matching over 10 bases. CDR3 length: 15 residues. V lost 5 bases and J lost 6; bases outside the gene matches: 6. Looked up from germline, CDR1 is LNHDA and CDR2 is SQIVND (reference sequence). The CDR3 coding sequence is TGTGCCAGTAGTGTCTCCGGGACAGGGGATGAAAAACTGTTTTTT. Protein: CASSVSGTGDEKLFF.

In DNA form, the CDR3 reads TGCGCCAGCAGCCTCAGGGGAGTGACCTACAATGAGCAGTTCTTC. Protein sequence: CASSLRGVTYNEQFF. V and J are TRBV5-1 and TRBJ2-1; D is possibly TRBD1 (6 bases). Germline V gene lookup returns CDR1 SGHRS and CDR2 YFSETQ. This CDR3 region has 15 residues. Trimming took 4 bases from V and 2 from J, leaving 13 bases between them.

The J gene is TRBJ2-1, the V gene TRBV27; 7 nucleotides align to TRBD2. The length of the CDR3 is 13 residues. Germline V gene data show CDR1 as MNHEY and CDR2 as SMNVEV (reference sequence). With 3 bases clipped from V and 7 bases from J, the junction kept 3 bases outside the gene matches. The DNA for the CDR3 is TGTGCCAGCAGTTTCGACGGGGGGAATGAGCAGTTCTTC. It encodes CASSFDGGNEQFF.

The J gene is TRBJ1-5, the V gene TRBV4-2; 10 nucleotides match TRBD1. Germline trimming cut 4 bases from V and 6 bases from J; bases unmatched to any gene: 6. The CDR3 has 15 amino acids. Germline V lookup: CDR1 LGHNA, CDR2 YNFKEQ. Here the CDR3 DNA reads TGTGCCAGCAGCCTGGAGGGACAGGGGACTCAGCCCCAGCATTTT. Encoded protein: CASSLEGQGTQPQHF.

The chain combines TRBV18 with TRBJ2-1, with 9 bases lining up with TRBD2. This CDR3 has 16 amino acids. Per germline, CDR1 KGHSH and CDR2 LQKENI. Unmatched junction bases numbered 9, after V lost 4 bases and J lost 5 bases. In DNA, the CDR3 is TGTGCCAGCTCACGCGAAGCGGGGGGCTACGACAATGAGCAGTTCTTC. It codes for CASSREAGGYDNEQFF.

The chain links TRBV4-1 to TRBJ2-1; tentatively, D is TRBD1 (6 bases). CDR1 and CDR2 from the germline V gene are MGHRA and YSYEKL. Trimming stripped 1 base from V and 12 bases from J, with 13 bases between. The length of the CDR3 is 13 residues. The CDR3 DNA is TGCGCCAGCAGCCAAGGGAGCGCAGGGGCGCAGTTCTTC. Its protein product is CASSQGSAGAQFF.

The CDR3 region is CASSQGHTSNQPQHF. CDR3 nucleotides: TGTGCCAGCAGCCAGGGACACACTAGCAATCAGCCCCAGCATTTT. The chain combines TRBV5-5 with TRBJ1-5; tentatively, D is TRBD1 (6 bases). Germline CDR1 SGHKS, CDR2 YYEKEE (reference sequence). This CDR3 contains 15 residues. Trimming removed 4 bases at V and 0 bases at J, with 11 bases between.

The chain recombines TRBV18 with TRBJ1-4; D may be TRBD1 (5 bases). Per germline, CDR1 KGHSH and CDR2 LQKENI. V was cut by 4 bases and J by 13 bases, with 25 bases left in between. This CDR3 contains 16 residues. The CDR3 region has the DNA TGTGCCAGCTCACTCGTTTCAGGGTCGACGGGTCTTATACTGTTTTTT. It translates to CASSLVSGSTGLILFF.

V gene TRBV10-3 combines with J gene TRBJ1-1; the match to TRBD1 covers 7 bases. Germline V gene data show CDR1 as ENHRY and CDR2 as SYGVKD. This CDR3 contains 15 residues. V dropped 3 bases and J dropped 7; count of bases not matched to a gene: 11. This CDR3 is CAISEGRTGKDEAFF. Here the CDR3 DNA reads TGTGCCATCAGTGAAGGGCGGACAGGCAAGGATGAAGCTTTCTTT.

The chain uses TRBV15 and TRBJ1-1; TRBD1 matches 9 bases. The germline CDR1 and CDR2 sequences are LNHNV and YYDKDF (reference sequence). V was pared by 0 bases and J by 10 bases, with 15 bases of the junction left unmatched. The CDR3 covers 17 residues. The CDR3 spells CATSRDKFGTGGSGAFF. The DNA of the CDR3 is TGTGCCACCAGCAGAGATAAATTCGGTACAGGGGGCTCCGGAGCTTTCTTT.

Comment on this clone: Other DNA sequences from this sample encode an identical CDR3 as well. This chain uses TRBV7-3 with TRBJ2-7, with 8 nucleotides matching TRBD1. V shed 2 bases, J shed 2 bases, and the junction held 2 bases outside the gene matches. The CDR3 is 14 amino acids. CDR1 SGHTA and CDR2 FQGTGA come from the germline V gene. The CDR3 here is CASSLGQGAYEQYF. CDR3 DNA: TGTGCCAGCAGCTTAGGACAGGGCGCCTACGAGCAGTACTTC.

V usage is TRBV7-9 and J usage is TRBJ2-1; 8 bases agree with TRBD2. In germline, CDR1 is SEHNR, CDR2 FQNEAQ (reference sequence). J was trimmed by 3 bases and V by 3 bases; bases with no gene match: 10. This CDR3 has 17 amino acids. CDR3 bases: TGTGCCAGCAGCTTGTTGACTAGCGAAGGGGTCTACAATGAGCAGTTCTTC. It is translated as CASSLLTSEGVYNEQFF. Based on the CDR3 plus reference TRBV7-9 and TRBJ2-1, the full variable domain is DTGVSQNPRHKITKRGQNVTFRCDPISEHNRLYWYRQTLGQGPEFLTYFQNEAQLEKSRLLSDRFSAERPKGSFSTLEIQRTEQGDSAMYLCASSLLTSEGVYNEQFFGPGTRLTVL.

CDR3 in DNA: TGTGCCAGCAGCCAAAACCGGGGTCAGCCCCAGCATTTT. It is translated as CASSQNRGQPQHF. The V call is TRBV7-7, the J call TRBJ1-5; D unclear. The CDR3 runs 13 residues. The V end lost 5 bases, the J end lost 6 bases, and 11 bases lay between the germline ends. Germline assignment: CDR1 SSHAT and CDR2 FNYEAQ (reference sequence).